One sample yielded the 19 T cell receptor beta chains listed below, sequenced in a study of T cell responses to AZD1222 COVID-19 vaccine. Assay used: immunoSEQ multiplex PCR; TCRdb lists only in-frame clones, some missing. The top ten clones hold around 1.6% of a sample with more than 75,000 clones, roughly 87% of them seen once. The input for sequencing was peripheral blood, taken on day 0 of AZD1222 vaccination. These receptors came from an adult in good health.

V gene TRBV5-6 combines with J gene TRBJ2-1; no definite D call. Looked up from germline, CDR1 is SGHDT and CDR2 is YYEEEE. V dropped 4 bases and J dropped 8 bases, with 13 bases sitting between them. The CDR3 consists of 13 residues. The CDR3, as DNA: TGTGCCAGCAGCCCAACCTACAGTCATGAGCAGTTCTTC. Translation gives CASSPTYSHEQFF.

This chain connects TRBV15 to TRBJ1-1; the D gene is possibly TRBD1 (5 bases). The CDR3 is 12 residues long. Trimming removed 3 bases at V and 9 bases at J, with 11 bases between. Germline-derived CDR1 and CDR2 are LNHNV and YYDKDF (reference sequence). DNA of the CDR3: TGTGCCACCAGCAGTTTGCAGGGTCAAGCTTTCTTT. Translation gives CATSSLQGQAFF.

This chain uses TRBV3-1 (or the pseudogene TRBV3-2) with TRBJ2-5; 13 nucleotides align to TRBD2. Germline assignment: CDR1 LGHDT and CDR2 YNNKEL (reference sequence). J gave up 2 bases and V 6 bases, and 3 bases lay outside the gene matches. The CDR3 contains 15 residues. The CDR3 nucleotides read TGTGCCAGCAGTCGACTAGCGGGGGGTCAAGAGACCCAGTACTTC. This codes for CASSRLAGGQETQYF.

The CDR3 is CASSLTRRTEETQYF. The CDR3, as DNA: TGTGCCAGCAGCTTAACGCGAAGGACGGAAGAGACCCAGTACTTC. The chain joins TRBV7-3 to TRBJ2-5; D is ambiguous. The CDR3 has 15 amino acids. Germline CDR1 and CDR2: SGHTA and FQGTGA. V was shortened by 0 bases and J by 3 bases, with 11 bases between the two germline ends. Variable domain in full (rest from reference TRBV7-3 and TRBJ2-5): GAGVSQTPSNKVTEKGKYVELRCDPISGHTALYWYRQSLGQGPEFLIYFQGTGAADDSGLPNDRFFAVRPEGSVSTLKIQRTERGDSAVYLCASSLTRRTEETQYFGPGTRLLVL.

The CDR3 spells CASSDQDREGYEQYF. In nucleotides, the CDR3 is TGTGCCAGCAGCGATCAAGACAGGGAAGGGTACGAGCAGTACTTC. The V and J genes are TRBV5-8 and TRBJ2-7; TRBD1 aligns across 7 bases. From germline, CDR1 is SGHTS and CDR2 YDEGEE. The trim removed 4 bases at V and 4 bases at J, leaving 11 bases unmatched. This CDR3 spans 15 amino acids.

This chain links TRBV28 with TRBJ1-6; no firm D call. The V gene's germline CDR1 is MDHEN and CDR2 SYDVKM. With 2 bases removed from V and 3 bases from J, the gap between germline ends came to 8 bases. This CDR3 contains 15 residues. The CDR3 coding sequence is TGTGCCAGCAGTTTAACCGGGGTCTATAATTCACCCCTCCACTTT. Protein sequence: CASSLTGVYNSPLHF. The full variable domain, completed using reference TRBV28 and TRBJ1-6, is DVKVTQSSRYLVKRTGEKVFLECVQDMDHENMFWYRQDPGLGLRLIYFSYDVKMKEKGDIPEGYSVSREKKERFSLILESASTNQTSMYLCASSLTGVYNSPLHFGNGTRLTVT.

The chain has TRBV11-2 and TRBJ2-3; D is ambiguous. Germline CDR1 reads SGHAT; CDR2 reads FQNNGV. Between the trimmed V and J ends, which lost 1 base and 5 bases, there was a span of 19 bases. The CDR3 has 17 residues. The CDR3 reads CASSLGPQAFRGDTQYF. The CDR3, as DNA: TGTGCCAGCAGCTTAGGGCCGCAGGCATTTCGCGGAGATACGCAGTATTTT.

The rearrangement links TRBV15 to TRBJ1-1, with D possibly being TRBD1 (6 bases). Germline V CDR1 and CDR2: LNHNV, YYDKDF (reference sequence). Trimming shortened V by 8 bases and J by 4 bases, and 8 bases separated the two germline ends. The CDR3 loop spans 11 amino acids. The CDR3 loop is CATLGGTEAFF. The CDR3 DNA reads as TGTGCCACCCTAGGGGGCACTGAAGCTTTCTTT. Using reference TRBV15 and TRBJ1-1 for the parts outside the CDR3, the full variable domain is DAMVIQNPRYQVTQFGKPVTLSCSQTLNHNVMYWYQQKSSQAPKLLFHYYDKDFNNEADTPDNFQSRRPNTSFCFLDIRSPGLGDTAMYLCATLGGTEAFFGQGTRLTVV.

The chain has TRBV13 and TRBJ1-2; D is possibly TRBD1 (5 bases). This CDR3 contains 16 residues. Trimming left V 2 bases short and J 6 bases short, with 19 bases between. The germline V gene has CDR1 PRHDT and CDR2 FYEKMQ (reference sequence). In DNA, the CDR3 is TGTGCCAGCAGCTTAAGCATGGGGTGGGGCTTAGATGGCTACACCTTC. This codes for CASSLSMGWGLDGYTF.

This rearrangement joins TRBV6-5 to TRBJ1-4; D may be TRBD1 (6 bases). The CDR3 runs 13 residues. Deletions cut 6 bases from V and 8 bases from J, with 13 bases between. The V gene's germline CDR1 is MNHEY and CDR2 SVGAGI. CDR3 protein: CASSTQGREKLFF. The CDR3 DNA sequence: TGTGCCAGCAGCACACAGGGAAGGGAAAAACTGTTTTTT.

CDR3 coding DNA: TGCGCCAGCAGCAGGGACCGTACGAACACTGAAGCTTTCTTT. Its translation: CASSRDRTNTEAFF. The chain employs TRBV5-1 and TRBJ1-1; D might be TRBD1 (5 bases). Germline CDR1 and CDR2: SGHRS and YFSETQ. V dropped 4 bases and J dropped 1 base, with 11 bases sitting between them. CDR3 size: 14 residues.

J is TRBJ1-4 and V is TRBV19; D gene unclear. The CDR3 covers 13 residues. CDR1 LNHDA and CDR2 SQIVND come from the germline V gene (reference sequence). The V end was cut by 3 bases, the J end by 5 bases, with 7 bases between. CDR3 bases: TGTGCCAGTAGTATTTCGGGGAATGAAAAACTGTTTTTT. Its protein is CASSISGNEKLFF.

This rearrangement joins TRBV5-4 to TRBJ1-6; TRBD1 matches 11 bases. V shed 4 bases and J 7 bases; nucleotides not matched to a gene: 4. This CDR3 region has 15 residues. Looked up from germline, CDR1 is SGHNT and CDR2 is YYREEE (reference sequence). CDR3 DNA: TGTGCCAGCAGCGCGGGACAGGGGGGGAATTCACCCCTCCACTTT. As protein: CASSAGQGGNSPLHF.

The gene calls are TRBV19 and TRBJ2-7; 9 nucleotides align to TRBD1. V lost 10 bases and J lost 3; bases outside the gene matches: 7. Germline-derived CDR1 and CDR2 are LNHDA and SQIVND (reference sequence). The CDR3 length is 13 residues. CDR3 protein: CATTTDRGYEQYF. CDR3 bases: TGTGCCACCACCACGGACAGGGGCTACGAGCAGTACTTC.

CDR3 sequence: CASSDTGGSNQPQHF. The CDR3 DNA reads TGTGCCAGCAGTGATACAGGAGGGAGCAATCAGCCCCAGCATTTT. This sequence joins TRBV2 and TRBJ1-5; maybe TRBD1 (5 bases). This CDR3 region has 15 residues. V lost 3 bases, J lost 1 base, and 10 bases lay in between. Germline loops: CDR1 SNHLY, CDR2 FYNNEI.

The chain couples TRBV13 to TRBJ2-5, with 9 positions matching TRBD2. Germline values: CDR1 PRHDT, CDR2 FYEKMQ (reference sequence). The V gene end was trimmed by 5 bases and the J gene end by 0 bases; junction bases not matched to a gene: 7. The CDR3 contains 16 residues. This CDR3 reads CASSPPSGTYQETQYF. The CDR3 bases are TGTGCCAGCAGCCCGCCTAGCGGGACGTACCAAGAGACCCAGTACTTC.

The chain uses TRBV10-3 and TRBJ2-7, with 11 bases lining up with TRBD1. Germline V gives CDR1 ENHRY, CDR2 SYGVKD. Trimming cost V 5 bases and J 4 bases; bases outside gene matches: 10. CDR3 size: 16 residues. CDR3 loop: CAISTTPGQGVYEQYF. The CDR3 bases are TGTGCCATCAGTACGACCCCGGGACAGGGGGTTTACGAGCAGTACTTC.

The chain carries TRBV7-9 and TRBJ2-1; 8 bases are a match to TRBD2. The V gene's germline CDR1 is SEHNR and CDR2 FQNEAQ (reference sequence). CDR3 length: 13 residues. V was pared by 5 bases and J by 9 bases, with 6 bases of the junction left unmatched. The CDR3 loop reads CASSRSGVSEQFF. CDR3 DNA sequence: TGTGCCAGCAGCCGTAGCGGGGTCTCTGAGCAGTTCTTC. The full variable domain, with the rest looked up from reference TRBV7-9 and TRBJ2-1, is DTGVSQNPRHKITKRGQNVTFRCDPISEHNRLYWYRQTLGQGPEFLTYFQNEAQLEKSRLLSDRFSAERPKGSFSTLEIQRTEQGDSAMYLCASSRSGVSEQFFGPGTRLTVL.

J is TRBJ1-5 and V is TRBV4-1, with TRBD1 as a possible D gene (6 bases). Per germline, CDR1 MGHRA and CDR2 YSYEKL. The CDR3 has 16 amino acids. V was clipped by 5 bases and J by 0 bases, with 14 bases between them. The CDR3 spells CASSFDRTYSNQPQHF. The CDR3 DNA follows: TGCGCCAGCAGCTTTGACAGGACTTATAGCAATCAGCCCCAGCATTTT.